This T cell receptor (beta chain) stems from a study of CD8+CD57+ T cells in acquired aplastic anemia. Study as a whole: The DNA of sorted CD4+ and CD8+ cells averaged 3.2 ug. Mean read depth for CD4+ cells from healthy donors was roughly 10 million.

The use of genomic DNA as template underpinned the TCR beta VDJ and CDR3 profiling. Each CDR3 protein gets one entry after TCRdb re-called the reads with MiXCR. The sample shows tens of thousands of distinct CDR3 sequences, approximately 45% of them seen only once. Whole-study results and caveats: Approximately 30 was the count of CD8+ CDR3 sequences that patients shared with controls. Between patients and controls, CD8+ Simpson's diversity did not vary significantly.

Germline values: CDR1 LNHDA, CDR2 SQIVND (reference sequence). The CDR3 covers 15 residues. V was shortened by 3 bases and J by 4 bases, with 15 bases between the two germline ends. Comment on this clonotype: Its antigen is undetermined.

The clonotype was recovered from a human donor in good health, serving as a control. Sequencing was performed on sorted CD4+, CD8+, or CD8+CD57+ T cells (not recorded which) from PBMCs. This chain uses TRBV19 with TRBJ1-2; D call uncertain. The CDR3 sequence is CASSIFLRASYGYTF. CDR3 nucleotides: TGTGCCAGTAGTATCTTCCTCCGGGCTAGCTATGGCTACACCTTC.